These T cell receptor beta chains were read from a single sample in a study of technical replicates of blood from a few donors. Sequencing used immunoSEQ multiplex PCR; TCRdb keeps in-frame clones, though not all of them. This table holds 95,000 to 100,000 clones, nearly 97% found once. Sequencing input: T cells isolated from PBMCs. Receptors were obtained from a human donor in good health. The CDR3 runs from the conserved cysteine through the conserved F or W. A D gene is named only where the DNA matches it firmly. Clone size is given for some rows only: seen once, a few or many times, or a class if the clone is expanded.

j_gene: TRBJ2-1
v_gene: TRBV7-9
len: 15
abundance: NA
d_gene: TRBD2
CDR3aa: CASSPRGLDFNEQFF
CDR3nt: TGTGCCAGCAGCCCCCGGGGACTAGATTTCAATGAGCAGTTCTTC

j_gene: TRBJ1-1
v_gene: TRBV7-9
len: 18
abundance: NA
d_gene: NA
CDR3aa: CASSLARGLRSEELEAFF
CDR3nt: TGTGCCAGCAGCTTAGCGCGGGGGCTAAGGTCTGAGGAACTTGAAGCTTTCTTT

j_gene: TRBJ2-5
v_gene: TRBV10-3
len: 15
abundance: NA
d_gene: TRBD2
CDR3aa: CAISWEGTSGETQYF
CDR3nt: TGTGCCATCAGTTGGGAGGGGACTAGCGGAGAGACCCAGTACTTC

j_gene: TRBJ1-2
v_gene: TRBV7-3
len: 15
abundance: NA
d_gene: TRBD1
CDR3aa: CASSQTGEQNYGYTF
CDR3nt: TGTGCCAGCAGCCAAACAGGGGAGCAGAACTATGGCTACACCTTC

j_gene: TRBJ2-3
v_gene: TRBV15
len: 17
abundance: NA
d_gene: TRBD2
CDR3aa: CATSRHVAGPSTDTQYF
CDR3nt: TGTGCCACCAGCAGACACGTAGCGGGACCGAGCACAGATACGCAGTATTTT

j_gene: TRBJ2-1
v_gene: TRBV18
len: 16
abundance: NA
d_gene: NA
CDR3aa: CASSTNLALTDNEQFF
CDR3nt: TGTGCCAGCTCAACAAATCTAGCATTAACTGATAATGAGCAGTTCTTC

j_gene: TRBJ2-5
v_gene: TRBV25-1
len: 17
abundance: NA
d_gene: TRBD1
CDR3aa: CASSEFARQGNEETQYF
CDR3nt: TGTGCCAGCAGTGAATTCGCGAGACAGGGGAATGAAGAGACCCAGTACTTC

j_gene: TRBJ2-5
v_gene: TRBV9
len: 15
abundance: NA
d_gene: NA
CDR3aa: CASSVSTDPRETQYF
CDR3nt: TGTGCCAGCAGCGTAAGTACCGATCCCCGGGAGACCCAGTACTTC

j_gene: TRBJ2-3
v_gene: TRBV4-1
len: 15
abundance: once
d_gene: NA
CDR3aa: CASSQTAGFTDTQYF
CDR3nt: TGCGCCAGCAGCCAGACAGCGGGTTTCACAGATACGCAGTATTTT

j_gene: TRBJ1-5
v_gene: TRBV6-5
len: 13
abundance: NA
d_gene: NA
CDR3aa: CASGAGRNQPQHF
CDR3nt: TGTGCCAGCGGGGCAGGGAGGAATCAGCCCCAGCATTTT

j_gene: TRBJ2-1
v_gene: TRBV7-7
len: 16
abundance: NA
d_gene: TRBD2
CDR3aa: CASSSSGLANYNEQFF
CDR3nt: TGTGCCAGCAGCTCATCGGGACTAGCGAACTACAATGAGCAGTTCTTC

j_gene: TRBJ2-7
v_gene: TRBV6-1
len: 11
abundance: NA
d_gene: NA
CDR3aa: CASSALYEQYF
CDR3nt: TGTGCCAGCAGTGCCCTCTACGAGCAGTACTTC

j_gene: TRBJ2-2
v_gene: TRBV28
len: 18
abundance: NA
d_gene: NA
CDR3aa: CASSLLARGGQNGGELFF
CDR3nt: TGTGCCAGCAGTTTGTTGGCACGCGGAGGCCAAAACGGCGGGGAGCTGTTTTTT

j_gene: TRBJ2-7
v_gene: TRBV28
len: 15
abundance: NA
d_gene: TRBD2
CDR3aa: CASTKATSGSYEQYF
CDR3nt: TGTGCCAGCACCAAAGCGACTAGCGGATCCTACGAGCAGTACTTC

j_gene: TRBJ1-4
v_gene: TRBV30
len: 12
abundance: NA
d_gene: NA
CDR3aa: CAWSVLGGLLFF
CDR3nt: TGTGCCTGGAGTGTATTGGGGGGACTACTGTTTTTT

j_gene: TRBJ2-7
v_gene: TRBV27
len: 15
abundance: NA
d_gene: NA
CDR3aa: CASSFGGSFRDEQYF
CDR3nt: TGTGCCAGCAGTTTCGGAGGGTCTTTCAGGGACGAGCAGTACTTC

j_gene: TRBJ1-5
v_gene: TRBV6-6
len: 14
abundance: once
d_gene: NA
CDR3aa: CASSLAGNSQPQHF
CDR3nt: TGTGCCAGCAGTTTAGCCGGGAATAGCCAGCCCCAGCATTTT

j_gene: TRBJ2-5
v_gene: TRBV14
len: 15
abundance: NA
d_gene: TRBD1
CDR3aa: CASSQVGRGKETQYF
CDR3nt: TGTGCCAGCAGCCAAGTGGGCAGGGGGAAAGAGACCCAGTACTTC

j_gene: TRBJ1-2
v_gene: TRBV5-4
len: 16
abundance: NA
d_gene: NA
CDR3aa: CASSPRREGTFYGYTF
CDR3nt: TGTGCCAGCAGCCCAAGGCGGGAAGGGACTTTCTATGGCTACACCTTC

j_gene: TRBJ2-2
v_gene: TRBV2
len: 14
abundance: NA
d_gene: TRBD1
CDR3aa: CASSNDRAPGELFF
CDR3nt: TGTGCCAGCAGTAATGACAGGGCCCCCGGGGAGCTGTTTTTT

j_gene: TRBJ2-1
v_gene: TRBV5-1
len: 13
abundance: NA
d_gene: NA
CDR3aa: CVSSLGASGEQFF
CDR3nt: TGCGTCAGCAGCTTGGGGGCTAGCGGTGAGCAGTTCTTC

j_gene: TRBJ1-1
v_gene: TRBV11-2
len: 13
abundance: NA
d_gene: NA
CDR3aa: CASSLGTNTEAFF
CDR3nt: TGTGCCAGCAGCCTCGGGACAAACACTGAAGCTTTCTTT

j_gene: TRBJ2-5
v_gene: TRBV6-5
len: 14
abundance: NA
d_gene: NA
CDR3aa: CASSRDIYQETQYF
CDR3nt: TGTGCCAGCAGTCGGGACATATACCAAGAGACCCAGTACTTC

j_gene: TRBJ1-5
v_gene: TRBV7-2
len: 17
abundance: NA
d_gene: TRBD1
CDR3aa: CASSLGAVTGGDQPQHF
CDR3nt: TGTGCCAGCAGCTTAGGAGCGGTGACAGGGGGAGATCAGCCCCAGCATTTT

j_gene: TRBJ2-2
v_gene: TRBV7-2
len: 16
abundance: NA
d_gene: TRBD1
CDR3aa: CASSTDGTGLIGELFF
CDR3nt: TGTGCCAGCAGCACCGACGGGACAGGGCTGATTGGGGAGCTGTTTTTT

j_gene: TRBJ2-5
v_gene: TRBV28
len: 12
abundance: NA
d_gene: NA
CDR3aa: CASRAGEKTQYF
CDR3nt: TGTGCCAGCAGAGCAGGGGAAAAGACCCAGTACTTC

j_gene: TRBJ2-3
v_gene: TRBV29-1
len: 14
abundance: NA
d_gene: TRBD1
CDR3aa: CSVAGTEGTDTQYF
CDR3nt: TGCAGCGTTGCTGGGACAGAGGGCACAGATACGCAGTATTTT

j_gene: TRBJ2-7
v_gene: TRBV5-1
len: 13
abundance: NA
d_gene: TRBD2
CDR3aa: CASRPSGYYEQYF
CDR3nt: TGCGCCAGCAGGCCTAGCGGCTACTACGAGCAGTACTTC

j_gene: TRBJ2-1
v_gene: TRBV5-6
len: 15
abundance: once
d_gene: TRBD1
CDR3aa: CASSLTTGGYNEQFF
CDR3nt: TGTGCCAGCAGCTTGACGACAGGGGGTTACAATGAGCAGTTCTTC

j_gene: TRBJ1-2
v_gene: TRBV7-8
len: 15
abundance: NA
d_gene: TRBD1
CDR3aa: CASSLETGVYYGYTF
CDR3nt: TGTGCCAGCAGCTTAGAGACAGGGGTTTACTATGGCTACACCTTC

j_gene: TRBJ2-1
v_gene: TRBV7-9
len: 14
abundance: NA
d_gene: NA
CDR3aa: CASSLVAIYNEQFF
CDR3nt: TGTGCCAGCAGCTTAGTAGCGATATACAATGAGCAGTTCTTC

j_gene: TRBJ2-5
v_gene: TRBV14
len: 16
abundance: NA
d_gene: TRBD2
CDR3aa: CASSRRLAGVWETQYF
CDR3nt: TGTGCCAGCAGCCGACGACTAGCGGGCGTGTGGGAGACCCAGTACTTC

j_gene: TRBJ1-2
v_gene: TRBV6-1
len: 16
abundance: NA
d_gene: TRBD1
CDR3aa: CASSEAGTGVGSGYTF
CDR3nt: TGTGCCAGCAGTGAGGCCGGGACAGGCGTCGGGAGTGGCTACACCTTC

j_gene: TRBJ1-1
v_gene: TRBV15
len: 13
abundance: NA
d_gene: TRBD1
CDR3aa: CATEDRGGTEAFF
CDR3nt: TGTGCCACTGAGGACAGGGGAGGGACTGAAGCTTTCTTT

j_gene: TRBJ1-2
v_gene: TRBV28
len: 13
abundance: NA
d_gene: TRBD1
CDR3aa: CASLDAGGYGYTF
CDR3nt: TGTGCCAGCCTTGATGCAGGGGGCTACGGCTACACCTTC

j_gene: TRBJ2-7
v_gene: TRBV7-8
len: 14
abundance: NA
d_gene: NA
CDR3aa: CASSLLGYAYEQYF
CDR3nt: TGTGCCAGCAGTTTACTGGGCTACGCTTACGAGCAGTACTTC

j_gene: TRBJ2-3
v_gene: TRBV7-7
len: 15
abundance: NA
d_gene: TRBD2
CDR3aa: CASSLGSGRLDTQYF
CDR3nt: TGTGCCAGCAGCTTAGGCAGCGGGAGGCTAGATACGCAGTATTTT

j_gene: TRBJ1-4
v_gene: TRBV27
len: 15
abundance: NA
d_gene: TRBD1
CDR3aa: CASSIMTGGNEKLFF
CDR3nt: TGTGCCAGCAGTATTATGACAGGGGGAAATGAAAAACTGTTTTTT

j_gene: TRBJ1-4
v_gene: TRBV4-1
len: 19
abundance: NA
d_gene: TRBD1
CDR3aa: CASSRQPGQGAYSREKLFF
CDR3nt: TGCGCCAGCAGCCGTCAACCGGGACAGGGGGCTTATTCTCGTGAAAAACTGTTTTTT

j_gene: TRBJ1-1
v_gene: TRBV19
len: 14
abundance: NA
d_gene: NA
CDR3aa: CASSLQGTRTEAFF
CDR3nt: TGTGCCAGTAGCTTACAGGGCACGCGCACTGAAGCTTTCTTT